This note documents a single TCR beta chain sequence. Antigen: not known. The data are from a study of OX40 agonist ivuxolimab in advanced cancers. The wider study: Dose-escalation patients suffered from hepatocellular carcinoma, melanoma, renal cell or head and neck cancer.

Findings and limits, study-wide: Among T cells, CD8+ cells averaged more expanded clones than CD4+ cells.

Profiled with immunoSEQ multiplex PCR; TCRdb holds only in-frame clones, not every one. The sample shows some 120,000 clones, 85% to 95% of them seen only once. Germline assignment: CDR1 MNHEY and CDR2 SVGAGI. Trimming took 0 bases from V and 4 from J, leaving 6 bases between them. CDR3 size: 13 residues. This TCR came from an adult with an advanced solid tumor such as melanoma, head and neck, liver or kidney cancer. The sequencing used CD4+ or CD8+ T cells sorted from blood, collected in a trial of the OX40 agonist ivuxolimab. The chain combines TRBV6-5 with TRBJ1-2; D gene ambiguous. Written as DNA, the CDR3 is TGTGCCAGCAGTTACTCGGGGAGCTATGGCTACACCTTC. This encodes CASSYSGSYGYTF.